This T cell receptor beta chain was captured in a study of blood T cell repertoires in COVID-19. Whole-study context: The analysed material was cDNA or gDNA that came from T cells, B-cell-depleted T cells, or PBMCs.

Study processing details: Amplification from reference gene primers served as the basis for estimated nucleated cell counts. Sequencing used immunoSEQ multiplex PCR; TCRdb keeps in-frame clones, though not all of them. D and trimming come from the DNA, and the V and J calls and clone size come from that table. The data contain 90,000 to 120,000 clones, approximately 79% of them singletons. The ends lost 2 bases at V and 4 bases at J; junction bases unmatched: 6. This CDR3 has 15 amino acids. The germline V gene encodes CDR1 SGHTA and CDR2 FQGNSA. J is TRBJ1-1 and V is TRBV7-2; 8 nucleotides agree with TRBD1. Sequenced input: peripheral blood. This TCR was recovered from a man in his sixties or seventies with active or convalescent COVID-19. The CDR3 DNA follows: TGTGCCAGCAGCTTACGGACAGGGAGGGGCACTGAAGCTTTCTTT. Protein: CASSLRTGRGTEAFF.